This TCR beta chain derives from a study of tumor-infiltrating lymphocytes in primary liver carcinoma. TCR beta cDNA came from about 0.55 ug total RNA, primed with a constant-region primer. Libraries covering TCR beta were generated through three nested multiplex PCR rounds (using a slightly modified ARM-PCR). Amplification in the first two PCR rounds was performed using TRBV1-TRBV30 forward primers and a C-beta reverse primer for 10 cycles each. TCRdb called the multiplex PCR reads again in MiXCR, with one record for every CDR3 protein. The table lists about 200,000 distinct CDR3 sequences, 65% of them singletons. This clonotype was detected many times. Blood RNA came from unsorted whole blood; germline DNA was also extracted. Those patients suffered from chronic HBV infection and were treatment-naive. The CDR3 loop spans 15 amino acids. The ends were cut back, 4 bases at V and 0 bases at J, with 15 bases in the middle. Germline CDR1 and CDR2: SQVTM and ANQGSEA.

The receptor's source is a woman aged 55-70 years with primary liver carcinoma and hepatitis B virus infection. The chain is built from TRBV29-1 and TRBJ1-1, with no clear D. The sequencing input was peripheral blood. The CDR3 sequence: CSVGLTGKLNTEAFF. For the CDR3, the DNA is TGCAGCGTTGGGTTGACGGGGAAGCTGAACACTGAAGCTTTCTTT.